A single sample gave rise to the 22 T cell receptor beta chains below, sequenced in a study of identical twins. MiXCR, run by TCRdb on the 5' RACE reads, gives a single entry per CDR3 protein. The profile shows 700,000 or so distinct CDR3 sequences, 21% of them singletons. This same sample was also taken into another study, of T cells expressing NK-cell markers.

Sequencing input: PBMCs. These receptors originate from a woman aged 18-35 years in good health.

The table lists this clonotype with a count of one. This sequence joins TRBV29-1 and TRBJ2-3, with 8 bases matching TRBD1. The CDR3 totals 12 residues. Germline V gene sequence: CDR1 SQVTM, CDR2 ANQGSEA. The J segment lost 5 bases and the V segment lost 7 bases, leaving 5 bases of the junction unmatched. The CDR3, as DNA: TGCAGCGCGGACAGGGCGCGAGATACGCAGTATTTT. This codes for CSADRARDTQYF.

This clonotype was recorded a few times. This rearrangement joins TRBV7-2 to TRBJ2-3; D not certain. With 4 bases removed from V and 5 bases from J, the gap between germline ends came to 10 bases. In germline, CDR1 is SGHTA, CDR2 FQGNSA. CDR3 size: 13 residues. DNA of the CDR3: TGTGCCAGCAGCTCTGCCAAGGGAGATACGCAGTATTTT. As protein: CASSSAKGDTQYF.

This clonotype has at least ten counts. V gene TRBV7-9 combines with J gene TRBJ2-1; TRBD2 aligns across 10 bases. The CDR3 is 16 residues long. The J segment lost 9 bases and the V segment lost 4 bases, leaving 12 bases of the junction unmatched. Germline CDR1 and CDR2: SEHNR and FQNEAQ (reference sequence). CDR3 sequence: CASSSWGLLAGTEQFF. CDR3 nucleotide sequence: TGTGCCAGCAGCTCCTGGGGTCTACTAGCGGGGACTGAGCAGTTCTTC.

This clonotype was counted ten times or more. V is TRBV6-1 and J is TRBJ1-1; D may be TRBD1 (6 bases). The CDR3 length is 14 residues. V gave up 5 bases and J gave up 5 bases, with 15 bases separating them. Looked up from germline, CDR1 is MNHNS and CDR2 is SASEGT. CDR3 coding DNA: TGTGCCAGCAGTACCAGGGGTCTGCGGACTGAAGCTTTCTTT. Protein product: CASSTRGLRTEAFF.

This clonotype has more than one count but fewer than ten. This chain uses TRBV20-1 with TRBJ2-3, with TRBD2 matching over 7 bases. Germline V CDR1 and CDR2: DFQATT, SNEGSKA (reference sequence). V was pared by 3 bases and J by 2 bases, with 5 bases of the junction left unmatched. The CDR3 extends over 14 amino acids. The CDR3 bases are TGCAGTGCTAGGCCTAGCGGTTTCACAGATACGCAGTATTTT. As protein: CSARPSGFTDTQYF.

On this clonotype itself: The conserved phenylalanine or tryptophan normally closing the CDR3 is absent here, so this likely arose from a read error. The limits of the CDR3 on the DNA are not certain, so only TCRdb's listed CDR3 is given. The CDR3 sequence is CASSSRGAPAL. V usage is TRBV6-2 or TRBV6-3 and J usage is TRBJ2-7; the table's D call of TRBD2 was not tested on the DNA. The CDR3 spans 11 amino acids, including both terminal residues. Per the germline V gene, CDR1 is MNHEY and CDR2 is SVGEGT.

CDR3: CASDTGGGYGYTF. Here the CDR3 DNA reads TGCGCCAGTGACACAGGGGGCGGTTATGGCTACACCTTC. V gene TRBV5-1 combines with J gene TRBJ1-2; 9 bases line up with TRBD1. V was clipped by 8 bases and J by 5 bases; unmatched bases: 7. The CDR3 is made up of 13 amino acids. Germline loops: CDR1 SGHRS, CDR2 YFSETQ.

This clonotype was recorded at least ten times. V usage is TRBV12-5 and J usage is TRBJ2-6; 7 bases match TRBD1. V lost 5 bases to trimming and J lost 0 bases; unmatched junction nucleotides: 1. CDR3 length: 15 amino acids. Germline lookup yields CDR1 LGHNT and CDR2 FRNRAP. CDR3 nucleotide sequence: TGTGCTAGTGGTCCAGGGGGCTCTGGGGCCAACGTCCTGACTTTC. Protein: CASGPGGSGANVLTF.

The chain links TRBV5-1 to TRBJ2-2, with D possibly being TRBD1 (5 bases). Germline lookup yields CDR1 SGHRS and CDR2 YFSETQ. The CDR3 has 14 amino acids. Trimming left V 2 bases short and J 6 bases short, with 11 bases between. CDR3 sequence: CASSFRAVSGELFF. The DNA of the CDR3 is TGCGCCAGCAGCTTCAGGGCAGTGTCCGGGGAGCTGTTTTTT.

The chain employs TRBV5-6 and TRBJ2-3; D is undetermined. Germline V lookup: CDR1 SGHDT, CDR2 YYEEEE. The CDR3 has 12 amino acids. Between the trimmed V and J ends, which lost 3 bases and 6 bases, there was a span of 8 bases. CDR3 in DNA: TGTGCCAGCAGCTCTGGCGACGATACGCAGTATTTT. Protein product: CASSSGDDTQYF.

The CDR3 loop reads CASSRLAGGYNEQFF. The CDR3 DNA reads TGTGCCAGCAGTAGGCTAGCGGGAGGCTACAATGAGCAGTTCTTC. The gene calls are TRBV6-2 or TRBV6-3 and TRBJ2-1; 11 bases align to TRBD2. CDR3 length equals 15 residues. V shed 5 bases, J shed 3 bases, and the junction held 3 bases outside the gene matches. Germline CDR1 is MNHEY and CDR2 is SVGEGT.

The chain links TRBV27 to TRBJ2-3, with D perhaps being TRBD1 or TRBD2 (5 bases each). The ends were cut back, 11 bases at V and 0 bases at J, with 15 bases in the middle. Looked up from germline, CDR1 is MNHEY and CDR2 is SMNVEV (reference sequence). This CDR3 region has 14 residues. This CDR3 is CAGGRTLSTDTQYF. The CDR3, as DNA: TGTGCCGGGGGTAGGACACTTAGCACAGATACGCAGTATTTT.

In the case of this clonotype: At one end, the junction sequence differs from germline, possibly due to a read error. The chain links TRBV7-9 to TRBJ2-3; D is uncertain. The CDR3 is 13 residues long. The germline gives CDR1 SEHNR, CDR2 FQNEAQ (reference sequence). The CDR3 bases are TGTGCCAGCAGCTTAGAAAGCATAGATACGCAGTATTTT. Translation: CASSLESIDTQYF.

In its sample, this clonotype was seen a few times. The rearrangement joins TRBV20-1 to TRBJ1-3; D is undetermined. From germline, CDR1 is DFQATT and CDR2 SNEGSKA (reference sequence). This CDR3 has 12 amino acids. Trimming stripped 6 bases from V and 4 bases from J, with 10 bases between. CDR3 loop: CSANRGGNTIYF. The DNA of the CDR3 is TGCAGTGCCAACCGAGGCGGAAACACCATATATTTT.

This clonotype has just a few counts. The chain links TRBV20-1 to TRBJ2-5; 14 bases agree with TRBD2. J lost 7 bases, V lost 4 bases, and 8 bases had no gene match. Per the germline V gene, CDR1 is DFQATT and CDR2 is SNEGSKA (reference sequence). The CDR3 contains 15 residues. The CDR3 loop is CSATLETSGRGTQYF. The CDR3 coding sequence is TGCAGTGCTACACTGGAGACTAGCGGGAGGGGGACCCAGTACTTC.

The chain links TRBV20-1 to TRBJ2-6; 9 bases match TRBD2. J was trimmed by 0 bases and V by 3 bases; bases with no gene match: 6. Germline CDR1 and CDR2: DFQATT and SNEGSKA (reference sequence). The CDR3 is 17 residues long. The CDR3 DNA reads TGCAGTGCTAGCGGGCTAGCGGGACACTCTGGGGCCAACGTCCTGACTTTC. Translation: CSASGLAGHSGANVLTF.

The chain links TRBV29-1 to TRBJ2-7; D perhaps matches TRBD2 (6 bases). V was shortened by 8 bases and J by 2 bases, with 16 bases between the two germline ends. From germline, CDR1 is SQVTM and CDR2 ANQGSEA. The CDR3 sequence is 13 residues long. CDR3 protein: CSFTGTLPYEQYF. CDR3 nucleotides: TGCAGCTTCACCGGGACTCTGCCCTACGAGCAGTACTTC.

This clonotype was seen only a few times. The rearrangement links TRBV5-1 to TRBJ2-4; D remains unclear. This CDR3 region has 17 residues. Per germline, CDR1 SGHRS and CDR2 YFSETQ. Between the trimmed V and J ends, which lost 0 bases and 1 base, there was a span of 14 bases. The chain's CDR3 is CASSLGDLGMAKNIQYF. CDR3 in DNA: TGCGCCAGCAGCTTGGGGGATTTGGGGATGGCCAAAAACATTCAGTACTTC. The whole variable domain, remainder taken from reference TRBV5-1 and TRBJ2-4, is KAGVTQTPRYLIKTRGQQVTLSCSPISGHRSVSWYQQTPGQGLQFLFEYFSETQRNKGNFPGRFSGRQFSNSRSEMNVSTLELGDSALYLCASSLGDLGMAKNIQYFGAGTRLSVL.

There are many counts of this clonotype. The gene calls are TRBV18 and TRBJ2-1; 9 positions agree with TRBD2. Germline V gene sequence: CDR1 KGHSH, CDR2 LQKENI. This CDR3 contains 14 residues. V shed 3 bases and J 6 bases; nucleotides not matched to a gene: 3. Here the CDR3 reads CASSPGLASNEQFF. CDR3 in DNA: TGTGCCAGCTCACCCGGACTAGCGAGCAATGAGCAGTTCTTC.

The genes are TRBV5-1 and TRBJ2-1; D is possibly TRBD2 (5 bases). V dropped 3 bases and J dropped 9 bases, with 19 bases sitting between them. This CDR3 region has 15 residues. Germline V lookup: CDR1 SGHRS, CDR2 YFSETQ. Written as DNA, the CDR3 is TGCGCCAGCAGCTCCGGGCTTCTTTACGAGGGTGAGCAGTTCTTC. Protein product: CASSSGLLYEGEQFF.

This clonotype was seen repeatedly, ten times or more. The J gene is TRBJ2-2, the V gene TRBV29-1; a possible D gene is TRBD1 (6 bases). This CDR3 has 15 residues. CDR1 is SQVTM, CDR2 ANQGSEA, per germline. Trimming left V 1 base short and J 5 bases short, with 14 bases between. CDR3 region: CSVEGSGETTGELFF. The CDR3, as DNA: TGCAGCGTTGAAGGTTCAGGGGAGACGACCGGGGAGCTGTTTTTT.

V is TRBV6-5 and J is TRBJ1-4; TRBD1 is a possible D gene (5 bases). Germline V gene data show CDR1 as MNHEY and CDR2 as SVGAGI. Trimming shortened V by 4 bases and J by 6 bases, and 15 bases separated the two germline ends. CDR3 size: 15 residues. CDR3 DNA: TGTGCCAGCAGTTCCCTAGGAGGGGCGGATGAAAAACTGTTTTTT. Translated: CASSSLGGADEKLFF.